A single sample is the source of the 20 T cell receptor beta chains below, sequenced in a study of T cell responses to AZD1222 COVID-19 vaccine. Only in-frame clones appear in the TCRdb table, and some are missing; sequencing was by immunoSEQ multiplex PCR. This sample yields just over 65,000 clones, of which 87% are seen a single time; about 18% belongs to the top ten. Material: peripheral blood, obtained on day 0 of AZD1222 vaccination. These receptors were collected from an adult in good health.

The V gene is TRBV15, the J gene TRBJ2-2; 7 positions match TRBD2. This CDR3 is built from 15 residues. Per the germline V gene, CDR1 is LNHNV and CDR2 is YYDKDF (reference sequence). Trimming at V came to 1 base and at J to 6 bases, leaving 5 bases not matched to a gene. Here the CDR3 reads CATSRARGVPGELFF. The CDR3, as DNA: TGTGCCACCAGCAGAGCCCGGGGGGTACCCGGGGAGCTGTTTTTT. The full variable domain, its missing parts supplied by reference TRBV15 and TRBJ2-2, is DAMVIQNPRYQVTQFGKPVTLSCSQTLNHNVMYWYQQKSSQAPKLLFHYYDKDFNNEADTPDNFQSRRPNTSFCFLDIRSPGLGDTAMYLCATSRARGVPGELFFGEGSRLTVL.

The chain employs TRBV9 and TRBJ2-1; 11 bases are shared with TRBD2. The junction had 3 bases not matched to a gene; V was cut back by 4 bases and J by 3 bases. CDR1 SGDLS and CDR2 YYNGEE come from the germline V gene. The CDR3 spans 15 residues. In nucleotides, the CDR3 is TGTGCCAGCAGCCTACTAGCGGGAGTCTACAATGAGCAGTTCTTC. Protein: CASSLLAGVYNEQFF.

Only one count was recorded for this clone. The genes are TRBV2 and TRBJ2-1; D is unclear. Trimming removed 7 bases from V and 7 bases from J, with 17 bases in between. Germline V gene lookup returns CDR1 SNHLY and CDR2 FYNNEI. The CDR3 is 14 residues long. This chain's CDR3 is CASTNTLHGNEQFF. CDR3 in DNA: TGTGCCAGCACCAACACCCTACATGGAAATGAGCAGTTCTTC.

The rearrangement joins TRBV28 to TRBJ1-4; D not certain. Germline CDR1 MDHEN, CDR2 SYDVKM. This CDR3 is built from 15 residues. V was pared by 3 bases and J by 4 bases, with 12 bases between. CDR3 protein: CASSLFNPFNEKLFF. The CDR3 region has the DNA TGTGCCAGCAGTTTGTTTAACCCGTTTAATGAAAAACTGTTTTTT.

With respect to this clone: Germline is not matched at one junction end, which may reflect a read error. The chain links TRBV4-1 to TRBJ2-5; possibly TRBD2 for D (5 bases). The CDR3 runs to 15 residues. Germline CDR1 MGHRA, CDR2 YSYEKL. This chain's CDR3 is CASSQDTDFTETQYF. The CDR3 region has the DNA TGCGCCAGCAGTCAAGACACGGACTTTACAGAGACCCAGTACTTC.

The chain's CDR3 is CASSLSASGAYEQYF. For the CDR3, the DNA is TGTGCCAGCAGTTTATCTGCTAGCGGTGCCTACGAGCAGTACTTC. The chain recombines TRBV27 with TRBJ2-7; 7 nucleotides align to TRBD2. CDR1 and CDR2 (germline): MNHEY, SMNVEV (reference sequence). This CDR3 is 15 amino acids long. The trim removed 0 bases at V and 2 bases at J, leaving 4 bases unmatched.

This clone was observed a single time. The rearrangement joins TRBV7-9 to TRBJ1-1, with 10 bases that match TRBD1. With V trimmed by 1 base and J by 6 bases, 2 bases remained unmatched. The CDR3 length is 14 residues. Per germline, CDR1 SEHNR and CDR2 FQNEAQ (reference sequence). The CDR3 coding sequence is TGTGCCAGCAGCTTAGGGGGACAGGGGTCTGAAGCTTTCTTT. It codes for CASSLGGQGSEAFF.

The rearrangement joins TRBV7-9 to TRBJ2-7; TRBD2 aligns across 10 bases. With 3 bases clipped from V and 7 bases from J, the junction kept 12 bases outside the gene matches. CDR3 length equals 16 residues. Per germline, CDR1 SEHNR and CDR2 FQNEAQ (reference sequence). The CDR3 region is CASSFPLSGRSEEQYF. In DNA, the CDR3 is TGTGCCAGCAGCTTTCCTCTTAGCGGGAGGTCCGAGGAGCAGTACTTC.

V usage is TRBV5-1 and J usage is TRBJ1-1; TRBD1 matches 9 bases. Germline CDR1 and CDR2: SGHRS and YFSETQ. There are 14 residues in the CDR3. Trimming cost V 4 bases and J 10 bases; bases outside gene matches: 11. CDR3 protein: CASSMGTGMVVAFF. CDR3 sequence (DNA): TGCGCCAGCAGCATGGGGACAGGGATGGTAGTAGCTTTCTTT. The full variable domain, its missing parts supplied by reference TRBV5-1 and TRBJ1-1, is KAGVTQTPRYLIKTRGQQVTLSCSPISGHRSVSWYQQTPGQGLQFLFEYFSETQRNKGNFPGRFSGRQFSNSRSEMNVSTLELGDSALYLCASSMGTGMVVAFFGQGTRLTVV.

The chain couples TRBV2 to TRBJ2-1, with TRBD2 matching 8 bases. V shed 7 bases, J shed 2 bases, and the junction held 7 bases outside the gene matches. The CDR3 spans 15 residues. Germline V CDR1 and CDR2: SNHLY, FYNNEI. CDR3: CASTPTAGAYNEQFF. CDR3 DNA: TGTGCCAGCACCCCCACAGCGGGGGCCTACAATGAGCAGTTCTTC.

Only one count was recorded for this clone. The chain combines TRBV29-1 with TRBJ1-2, with 12 bases fitting TRBD1. Germline V lookup: CDR1 SQVTM, CDR2 ANQGSEA. With 6 bases clipped from V and 5 bases from J, the junction kept 4 bases outside the gene matches. The CDR3 is made up of 13 amino acids. CDR3 residues: CSVGTGGVYGYTF. CDR3 in DNA: TGCAGCGTAGGGACAGGGGGCGTTTATGGCTACACCTTC.

The rearrangement links TRBV23-1 to TRBJ1-5; TRBD1 might be the D (6 bases). TRBV23-1 is labeled an ORF, and its function is uncertain. The V end lost 2 bases, the J end lost 6 bases, and 20 bases lay between the germline ends. CDR3 length equals 17 residues. The CDR3 protein is CASSQTWGAYGSQPQHF. The CDR3 nucleotides are TGCGCCAGCAGTCAAACCTGGGGGGCTTACGGATCTCAGCCCCAGCATTTT.

V usage is TRBV25-1 and J usage is TRBJ2-3; 8 bases match TRBD2. V was pared by 5 bases and J by 2 bases, with 6 bases of the junction left unmatched. This CDR3 comprises 15 residues. Germline V gene lookup returns CDR1 MGHDK and CDR2 SYGVNS. As DNA, the CDR3 is TGTGCCAGCAGTCCGCGGGGGGCCCTCACAGATACGCAGTATTTT. Protein sequence: CASSPRGALTDTQYF.

The gene calls are TRBV2 and TRBJ2-7, with TRBD2 matching 7 bases. The length of the CDR3 is 15 residues. Germline V gene data show CDR1 as SNHLY and CDR2 as FYNNEI. V was pared by 1 base and J by 6 bases, with 9 bases of the junction left unmatched. CDR3 residues: CASSEGRTSGSEQYF. The DNA for the CDR3 is TGTGCCAGCAGTGAAGGTAGGACTAGTGGATCCGAGCAGTACTTC. The whole variable domain, filled in from reference TRBV2 and TRBJ2-7, reads EPEVTQTPSHQVTQMGQEVILRCVPISNHLYFYWYRQILGQKVEFLVSFYNNEISEKSEIFDDQFSVERPDGSNFTLKIRSTKLEDSAMYFCASSEGRTSGSEQYFGPGTRLTVT.

This clone was recorded a few times. The chain couples TRBV11-3 to TRBJ1-1; TRBD1 is a possible D gene (5 bases). V lost 5 bases, J lost 0 bases, and 10 bases lay in between. This CDR3 is built from 14 residues. Per germline, CDR1 SGHNT and CDR2 YENEEA. CDR3 amino acids: CASSRSTVNTEAFF. DNA of the CDR3: TGTGCCAGCAGCCGGTCGACAGTGAACACTGAAGCTTTCTTT. Full variable domain (outside the CDR3, taken from reference TRBV11-3 and TRBJ1-1): EAGVVQSPRYKIIEKKQPVAFWCNPISGHNTLYWYLQNLGQGPELLIRYENEEAVDDSQLPKDRFSAERLKGVDSTLKIQPAELGDSAVYLCASSRSTVNTEAFFGQGTRLTVV.

The rearrangement uses TRBV6-1 and TRBJ2-7; D might be TRBD1 or TRBD2, each matching 5 bases. V was pared by 1 base and J by 6 bases, with 7 bases between. This CDR3 spans 12 amino acids. Germline V gene data show CDR1 as MNHNS and CDR2 as SASEGT. The CDR3 DNA follows: TGTGCCAGCAGTGAAGATGGGGGCGAGCAGTACTTC. As protein: CASSEDGGEQYF.

V and J are TRBV5-6 and TRBJ2-1; the match to TRBD2 covers 13 bases. J gave up 4 bases and V 2 bases, and 6 bases lay outside the gene matches. Germline values: CDR1 SGHDT, CDR2 YYEEEE. This CDR3 is 17 amino acids long. The DNA for the CDR3 is TGTGCCAGCAGCTTCGGACTAGCGGGAGCACCGTACAATGAGCAGTTCTTC. It encodes CASSFGLAGAPYNEQFF.

The chain couples TRBV29-1 to TRBJ2-1, with 15 positions matching TRBD2. V lost 1 base, J lost 7 bases, and 11 bases stayed unmatched. Germline CDR1 SQVTM, CDR2 ANQGSEA. This CDR3 has 18 amino acids. The CDR3 here is CSVEGGRTSGRARNEQFF. The DNA of the CDR3 is TGCAGCGTTGAAGGAGGGAGGACTAGCGGGAGGGCCAGAAATGAGCAGTTCTTC.

The rearrangement uses TRBV15 and TRBJ1-1, with 7 nucleotides matching TRBD1. The CDR3 consists of 12 residues. The germline gives CDR1 LNHNV, CDR2 YYDKDF (reference sequence). J gave up 5 bases and V 5 bases, and 2 bases lay outside the gene matches. In DNA, the CDR3 is TGTGCCACCAGCTCAGGGGGAACTGAAGCTTTCTTT. This codes for CATSSGGTEAFF.

V and J are TRBV30 and TRBJ1-3; 9 nucleotides line up with TRBD1. CDR1 GTSNPN and CDR2 SVGIG come from the germline V gene (reference sequence). V shed 2 bases and J 0 bases; nucleotides not matched to a gene: 8. This CDR3 comprises 17 residues. DNA of the CDR3: TGTGCCTGGAGTAGGGACAGGGAGCCTCGCTCTGGAAACACCATATATTTT. Its protein product is CAWSRDREPRSGNTIYF.